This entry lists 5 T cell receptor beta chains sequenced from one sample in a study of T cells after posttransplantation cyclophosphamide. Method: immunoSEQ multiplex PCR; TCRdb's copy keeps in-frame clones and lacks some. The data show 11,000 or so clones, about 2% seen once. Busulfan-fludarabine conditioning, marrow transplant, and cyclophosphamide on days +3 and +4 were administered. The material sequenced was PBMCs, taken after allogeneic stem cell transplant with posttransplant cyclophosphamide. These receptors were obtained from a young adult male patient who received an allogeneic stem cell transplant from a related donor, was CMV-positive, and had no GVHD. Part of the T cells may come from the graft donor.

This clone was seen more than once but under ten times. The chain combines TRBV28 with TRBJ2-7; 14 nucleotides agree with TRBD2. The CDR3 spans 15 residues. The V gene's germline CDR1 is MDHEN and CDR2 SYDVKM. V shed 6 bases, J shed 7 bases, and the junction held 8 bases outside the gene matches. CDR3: CASRSGTSGREEQYF. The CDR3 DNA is TGTGCCAGCAGATCCGGGACTAGCGGGAGAGAAGAGCAGTACTTC.

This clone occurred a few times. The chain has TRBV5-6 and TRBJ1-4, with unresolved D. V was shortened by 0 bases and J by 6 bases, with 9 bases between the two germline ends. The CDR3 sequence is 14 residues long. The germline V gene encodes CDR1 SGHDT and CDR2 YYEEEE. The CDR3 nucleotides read TGTGCCAGCAGCTTGGTCGGGGAGGATGAAAAACTGTTTTTT. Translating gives CASSLVGEDEKLFF.

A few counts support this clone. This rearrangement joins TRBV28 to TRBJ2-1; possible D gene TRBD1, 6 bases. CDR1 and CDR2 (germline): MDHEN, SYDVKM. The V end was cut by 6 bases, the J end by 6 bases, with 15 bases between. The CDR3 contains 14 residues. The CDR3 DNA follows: TGTGCCAGCAGACTACAGGGATCAAGCAATGAGCAGTTCTTC. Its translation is CASRLQGSSNEQFF.

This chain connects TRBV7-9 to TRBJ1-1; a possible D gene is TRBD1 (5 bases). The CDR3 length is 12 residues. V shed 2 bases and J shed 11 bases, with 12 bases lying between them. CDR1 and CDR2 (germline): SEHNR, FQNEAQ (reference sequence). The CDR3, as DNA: TGTGCCAGCAGCTTACCTCGGGGGGTGGCTTTCTTT. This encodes CASSLPRGVAFF.

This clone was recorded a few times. CDR3 in amino acids: CASTGGPAYNEQFF. The CDR3 DNA follows: TGTGCCAGCACGGGGGGTCCCGCTTACAATGAGCAGTTCTTC. The chain joins TRBV7-3 to TRBJ2-1; 7 nucleotides agree with TRBD2. This CDR3 has 14 amino acids. Germline CDR1 and CDR2: SGHTA and FQGTGA. V gave up 7 bases and J gave up 4 bases; unmatched junction bases: 7. Complete variable domain (other parts from reference TRBV7-3 and TRBJ2-1): GAGVSQTPSNKVTEKGKYVELRCDPISGHTALYWYRQSLGQGPEFLIYFQGTGAADDSGLPNDRFFAVRPEGSVSTLKIQRTERGDSAVYLCASTGGPAYNEQFFGPGTRLTVL.